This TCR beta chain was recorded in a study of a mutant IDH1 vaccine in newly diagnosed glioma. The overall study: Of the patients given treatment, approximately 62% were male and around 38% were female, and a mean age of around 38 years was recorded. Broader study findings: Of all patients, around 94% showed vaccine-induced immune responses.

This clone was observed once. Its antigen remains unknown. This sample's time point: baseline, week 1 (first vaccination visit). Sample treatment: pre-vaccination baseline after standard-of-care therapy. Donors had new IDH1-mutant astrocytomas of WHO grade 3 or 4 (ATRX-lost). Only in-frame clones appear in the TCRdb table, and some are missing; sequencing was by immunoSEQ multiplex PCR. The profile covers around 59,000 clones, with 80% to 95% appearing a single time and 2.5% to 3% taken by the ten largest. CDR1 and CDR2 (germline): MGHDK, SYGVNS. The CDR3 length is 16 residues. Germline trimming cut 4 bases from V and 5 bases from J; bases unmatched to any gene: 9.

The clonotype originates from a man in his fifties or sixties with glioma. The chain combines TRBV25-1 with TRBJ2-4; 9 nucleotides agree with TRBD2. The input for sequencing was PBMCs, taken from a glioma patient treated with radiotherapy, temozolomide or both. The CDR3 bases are TGTGCCAGCAGTGCCCCGGGACTAGCATTCCAAAACATTCAGTACTTC. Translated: CASSAPGLAFQNIQYF.